Sequencing of this T cell receptor beta chain was carried out in a study of cytomegalovirus exposure and HLA in healthy donors. Study-wide results and caveats: Altogether, about 160 TCR beta chains were recorded as cytomegalovirus-associated. Most TCR sequences were uncommon, yet certain public TCRs appeared in many donors.

Using immunoSEQ multiplex PCR, the repertoire was profiled, and TCRdb retains in-frame clones only, with some absent. There are 210,000 or so clones in the sample; almost 90% occur only once, and 2.5% to 3.5% lies in the top ten. With regard to this clone: Its antigen is not known.

The CDR3 totals 12 residues. Trimming removed 3 bases at V and 7 bases at J, with 9 bases between. CDR1 and CDR2 (germline): MDHEN, SYDVKM. From the roughly 110-subject validation cohort, which was separate from the roughly 620-subject first cohort, the donors were drawn. The J gene is TRBJ1-2, the V gene TRBV28, with D hard to call. The sequencing input was PBMCs. The source of this sequence is a woman under 30 in good health and CMV-seronegative. CDR3 amino acids: CASSLKGSGYTF. Here the CDR3 DNA reads TGTGCCAGCAGTTTGAAAGGGAGTGGCTACACCTTC.